This entry is about one T cell receptor beta chain. This sample is part of a study of blood T cell repertoires in COVID-19. Study-level background: Sites in the United States, Italy and Spain provided acute and convalescent COVID-19 samples. In each case, the material was cDNA or gDNA derived from T cells, B-cell-depleted T cells, or PBMCs.

Study processing details: The assay estimated nucleated cells by amplifying reference gene primers. Only in-frame clones appear in the TCRdb table, and some are missing; sequencing was by immunoSEQ multiplex PCR. V, J and clone size derive from that table, while D and trimming were established from the DNA sequence. The sample holds around 180,000 clones, approximately 80% seen once. Germline V CDR1 and CDR2: MGHDK, SYGVNS. The germline V and J ends were trimmed by 3 bases and 5 bases, with 10 bases remaining between them. The CDR3 runs to 13 residues. The origin of this receptor is a human donor in a cohort sampled during active COVID-19. Input material: peripheral blood. The chain uses TRBV25-1 and TRBJ1-1; D unresolved. CDR3 loop: CASSEGEVTEAFF. The CDR3 DNA is TGTGCCAGCAGTGAGGGAGAGGTGACTGAAGCTTTCTTT.